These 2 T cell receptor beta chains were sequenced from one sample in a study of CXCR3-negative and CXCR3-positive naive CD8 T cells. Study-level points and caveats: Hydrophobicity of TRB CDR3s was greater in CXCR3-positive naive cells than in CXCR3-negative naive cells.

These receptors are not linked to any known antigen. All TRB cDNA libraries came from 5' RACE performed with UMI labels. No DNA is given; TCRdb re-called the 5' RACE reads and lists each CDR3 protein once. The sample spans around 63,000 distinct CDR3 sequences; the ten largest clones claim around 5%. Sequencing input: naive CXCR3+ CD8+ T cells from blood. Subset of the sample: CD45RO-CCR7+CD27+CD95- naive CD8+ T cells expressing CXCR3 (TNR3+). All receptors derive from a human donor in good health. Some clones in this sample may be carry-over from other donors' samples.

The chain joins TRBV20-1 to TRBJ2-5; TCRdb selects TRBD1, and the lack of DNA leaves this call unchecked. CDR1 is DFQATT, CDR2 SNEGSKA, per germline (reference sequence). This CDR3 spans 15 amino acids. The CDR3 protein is CSASRQGALMETQYF.

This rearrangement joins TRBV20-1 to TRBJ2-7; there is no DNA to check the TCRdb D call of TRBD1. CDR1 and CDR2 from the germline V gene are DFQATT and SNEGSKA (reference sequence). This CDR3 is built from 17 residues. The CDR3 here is CSASDPSGDSTLDVQYF.